This T cell receptor beta chain was recorded in a study of response to subunit inactivated influenza vaccine (dated 2018 in TCRdb). For the study in its entirety: The study used deep quantitative T cell receptor repertoire profiling to track responses to a trivalent subunit inactivated influenza vaccine.

Receptor libraries were prepared by RT-PCR. TCRdb shows the sequencer as Illumina HiSeq 2500. The public sequencing data were trimmed at Q25 with fastp and processed into clonotypes with MiXCR by TCRdb, which kept only in-frame beta chains. Each entry merges the rows of one CDR3 protein and shows their most common DNA and genes. For this sample there are fewer than 700,000 distinct CDR3 sequences; 10% to 15% appear just once. The leading ten clones occupy about an eighth of the sample. The time point label here, explained by the study, means: 45 days after influenza vaccine administration. General study outcomes and caveats: The authors suggested that each seasonal influenza vaccination may recruit only a limited number of new T cells.

This clonotype was seen repeatedly, ten times or more. What this receptor recognizes is not known. The record has no base qualities; no much larger clone is one base away. The origin of this receptor is a man aged 50-60 years who received an inactivated influenza vaccine. Donor details come from another sample of the same person, matched by shared clones. Specimen: PBMCs from blood, collected about 40 days after vaccination.

The DNA sequence is given as TGTGCCAGCAGCTTGTACGGACAGACCACAGATACGCAGTATTTT. Translated, this is CASSLYGQTTDTQYF. The chain couples TRBV5-6 to TRBJ2-3, and possibly TRBD1, on 6 matching bases. The CDR3 covers 15 residues, taking in both the cysteine and the phenylalanine. CDR3 DNA is the only sequence kept; it has 45 bases, read in frame from the first base. Trimming takes 1 base from V and 2 bases from J, and the germline ends sit 11 bases apart. The germline V gene specifies SGHDT as CDR1 and YYEEEE as CDR2.